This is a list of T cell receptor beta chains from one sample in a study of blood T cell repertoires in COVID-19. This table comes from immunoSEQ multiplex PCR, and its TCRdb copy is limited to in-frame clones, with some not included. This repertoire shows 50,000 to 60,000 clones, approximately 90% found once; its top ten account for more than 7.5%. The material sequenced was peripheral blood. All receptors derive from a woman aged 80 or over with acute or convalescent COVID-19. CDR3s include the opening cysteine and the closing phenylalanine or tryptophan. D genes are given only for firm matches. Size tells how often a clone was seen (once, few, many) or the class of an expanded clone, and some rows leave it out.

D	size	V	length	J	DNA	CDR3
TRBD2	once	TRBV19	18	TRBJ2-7	TGTGCCAGTAGTATTGGCCTTAGCGGGACACCGCTCTCCTACGAGCAGTACTTC	CASSIGLSGTPLSYEQYF
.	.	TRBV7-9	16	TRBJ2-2	TGTGCCAGCAGCTTACAGGGGCCCCCCCTCACCGGGGAGCTGTTTTTT	CASSLQGPPLTGELFF
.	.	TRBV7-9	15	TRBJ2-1	TGTGCCAGCAGCAACACCGGGAGCTCCTACAATGAGCAGTTCTTC	CASSNTGSSYNEQFF
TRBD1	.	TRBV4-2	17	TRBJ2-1	TGTGCCAGCAGCCAAGTTTATTCCGGGACAGGGACTGCTGAGCAGTTCTTC	CASSQVYSGTGTAEQFF
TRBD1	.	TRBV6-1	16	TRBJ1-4	TGTGCCAGCAGTGAAAGGGGACAGGGGAACGGTGAAAAACTGTTTTTT	CASSERGQGNGEKLFF
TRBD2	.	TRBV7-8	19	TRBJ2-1	TGTGCCAGCACCGGATCAGGACTAGCTTGGAGAAGCTCCTACAATGAGCAGTTCTTC	CASTGSGLAWRSSYNEQFF
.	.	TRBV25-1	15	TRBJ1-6	TGTGCCAGCAGCCCGTACTCAAGGGGGAATTCACCCCTCCACTTT	CASSPYSRGNSPLHF
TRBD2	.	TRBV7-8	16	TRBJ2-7	TGTGCCAGCAGCTTACCCCCGGGGGGGGGCTTATACGAGCAGTACTTC	CASSLPPGGGLYEQYF
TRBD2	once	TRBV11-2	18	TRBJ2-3	TGTGCCAGCAGCTTCCAACTAGCGGGAGGGGGGTCAGTAGATACGCAGTATTTT	CASSFQLAGGGSVDTQYF
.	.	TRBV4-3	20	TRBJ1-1	TGCGCCAGCAGCCAAAGTCCCATCCGCACGGGACACACCATGAACACTGAAGCTTTCTTT	CASSQSPIRTGHTMNTEAFF
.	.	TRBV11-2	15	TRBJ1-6	TGTGCCAGCAGCTCCCCGGGACTCCCAAAAATACCCCTCCACTTT	CASSSPGLPKIPLHF
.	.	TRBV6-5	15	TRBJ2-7	TGTGCCAGCGGGTCCCCGAGGGCCTCCCCCTACGAGCAGTACTTC	CASGSPRASPYEQYF
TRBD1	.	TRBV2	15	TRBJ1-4	TGTGCCAGCAGCGAGCAGGGGGCGCGGACTGAAAAACTGTTTTTT	CASSEQGARTEKLFF
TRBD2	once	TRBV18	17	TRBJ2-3	TGTGCCAGCTCACCGACGAGCGGGGCGGCTCGCTTAGATACGCAGTATTTT	CASSPTSGAARLDTQYF
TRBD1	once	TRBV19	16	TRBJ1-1	TGTGCCAGTAGTATTGGGGCGACAGGGGCCGCGACTGAAGCTTTCTTT	CASSIGATGAATEAFF
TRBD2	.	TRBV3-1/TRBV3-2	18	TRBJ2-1	TGTGCCAGCGCCCCCGGGACTAGCGGGAGCTGGAACTACAATGAGCAGTTCTTC	CASAPGTSGSWNYNEQFF
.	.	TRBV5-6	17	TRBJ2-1	TGTGCCAGCAGCTTGGCCGAGGACAGCCCGGCGCACAATGAGCAGTTCTTC	CASSLAEDSPAHNEQFF
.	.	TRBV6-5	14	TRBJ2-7	TGTGCCAGCAGTTCTCCACGGATGGTGAGGGAGCAGTACTTC	CASSSPRMVREQYF
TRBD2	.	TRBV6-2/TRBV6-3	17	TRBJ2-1	TGTGCCAGCAGTTACTCGCGGACTAGCGACCACTACAATGAGCAGTTCTTC	CASSYSRTSDHYNEQFF
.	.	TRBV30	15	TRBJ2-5	TGTGCCTGGAGATGGGCAGGAGGGAACGGGGAGACCCAGTACTTC	CAWRWAGGNGETQYF
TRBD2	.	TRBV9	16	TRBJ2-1	TGTGCCAGCAGCGTGGCCGGAGTAGCGGGATTCGCAGAGCAGTTCTTC	CASSVAGVAGFAEQFF
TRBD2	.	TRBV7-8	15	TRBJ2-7	TGTGCCAGCAGCTTAAGGCGGGAGCTTAACTACGAGCAGTACTTC	CASSLRRELNYEQYF
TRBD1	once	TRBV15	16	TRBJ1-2	TGTGCCACCAGCAGAGATCAGGGGGACAGGGGTTATGGCTACACCTTC	CATSRDQGDRGYGYTF
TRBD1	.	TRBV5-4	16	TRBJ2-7	TGTGCCAGCAGCTTGGGTGGGACAGGGTTCGCCTACGAGCAGTACTTC	CASSLGGTGFAYEQYF
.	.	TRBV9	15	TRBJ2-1	TGTGCCAGCAGCGTAGGGACTAGGGGGTACAATGAGCAGTTCTTC	CASSVGTRGYNEQFF
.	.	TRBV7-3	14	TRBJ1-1	TGTGCCAGCAGCTTATCAGGGGCGAACACTGAAGCTTTCTTT	CASSLSGANTEAFF
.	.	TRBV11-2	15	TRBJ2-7	TGTGCCAGCAGTTCGGGACAAGGGGAAGGGTACGAGCAGTACTTC	CASSSGQGEGYEQYF
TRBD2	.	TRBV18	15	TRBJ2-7	TGTGCCAGCTCACAGACTAGCGGGAGCTCCTACGAGCAGTACTTC	CASSQTSGSSYEQYF
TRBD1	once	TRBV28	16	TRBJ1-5	TGTGCCAGCAGTTTATTCGGGACAGGGAGCAATCAGCCCCAGCATTTT	CASSLFGTGSNQPQHF
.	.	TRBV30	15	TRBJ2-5	TGTGCCTGGATTTCTAGGAGGGGGCGACGGGAGACCCAGTACTTC	CAWISRRGRRETQYF
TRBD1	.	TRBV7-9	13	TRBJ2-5	TGTGCCAGCGACAGGGGAGAGGGAGAGACCCAGTACTTC	CASDRGEGETQYF
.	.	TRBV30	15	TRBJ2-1	TGTGCCTGGAGTGTTCAGGGGCGGGAGTACAATGAGCAGTTCTTC	CAWSVQGREYNEQFF
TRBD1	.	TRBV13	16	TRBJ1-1	TGTGCCAGCAGCCCATCGCGACAGGGGGGAAACACTGAAGCTTTCTTT	CASSPSRQGGNTEAFF
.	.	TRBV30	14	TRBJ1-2	TGTGCTCTGGAGTATGCGGGGGGCTCAAATGGCTACACCTTC	CALEYAGGSNGYTF
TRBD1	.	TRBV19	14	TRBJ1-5	TGTGCCAGTAGTACCTGGACAGGGAATCAGCCCCAGCATTTT	CASSTWTGNQPQHF
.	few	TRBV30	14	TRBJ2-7	TGTGCCTGGAGTCGGGGTCCCGCTTCCTACGAGCAGTACTTC	CAWSRGPASYEQYF
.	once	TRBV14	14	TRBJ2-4	TGTGCCAGCAGCGACCGGGAAGATAAAAACATTCAGTACTTC	CASSDREDKNIQYF
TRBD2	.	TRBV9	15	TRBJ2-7	TGTGCCAGCAGCGTACTAGCGGGAGAGATGAGCGAGCAGTACTTC	CASSVLAGEMSEQYF
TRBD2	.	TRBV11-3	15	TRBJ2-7	TGTGCCAGCAGCTTAGCGGTAGCGGGAGGCAAGGAGCAGTACTTC	CASSLAVAGGKEQYF
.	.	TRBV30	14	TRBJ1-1	TGTGCCTGGAGTTCGACAGTGAGGAACACTGAAGCTTTCTTT	CAWSSTVRNTEAFF
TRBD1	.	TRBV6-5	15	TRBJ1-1	TGTGCCAGCAGTTACAACGGACAGGGGAACACTGAAGCTTTCTTT	CASSYNGQGNTEAFF